One TCR beta chain is described in this entry. V lost 7 bases to trimming and J lost 4 bases; unmatched junction nucleotides: 7. Germline-derived CDR1 and CDR2 are SEHNR and FQNEAQ (reference sequence). This CDR3 has 15 residues. The data belong to a study of control samples from healthy donors and cancer patients. Clones were sequenced by immunoSEQ multiplex PCR, and TCRdb holds only the in-frame ones, with some missing. The sample holds about 150,000 clones, around nine tenths seen once. Sequencing input: blood. The source is a man younger than 35 in good health. V and J are TRBV7-9 and TRBJ2-1; TRBD2 agrees at 10 bases. The CDR3 sequence: CASTSASGGYNEQFF. DNA for the CDR3: TGTGCCAGCACCTCGGCTAGCGGGGGTTACAATGAGCAGTTCTTC.